This T cell receptor (beta chain) was recovered during a study of siplizumab effects on memory and regulatory T cells. Study results and caveats: Researchers could map only a minor fraction of alloreactive clones to unstimulated subsets.

It was at 37°C and for 5 to 7 days that the mixed lymphocyte reaction cells were cocultured. To note about this clone: The antigen remains unidentified.

Trimming cost V 8 bases and J 5 bases, with 16 bases left between them. CDR1 is KGHSH and CDR2 is LQKENI in the germline V gene. This CDR3 spans 13 amino acids. Around 96,000 TCR templates underwent assay in each sample. Profiled with immunoSEQ multiplex PCR; TCRdb holds only in-frame clones, not every one. The table has some 15,000 clones, approximately 48% seen once. This TCR was sampled from a human donor in good health; the cells came from an allogeneic mixed lymphocyte reaction. The chain uses TRBV18 and TRBJ2-7, with a possible D match to TRBD1 (6 bases). Sequenced: CFSE-low (dividing) CD4+ T cells sorted from an allogeneic mixed lymphocyte reaction. This CDR3 is CASIRDRFDEQYF. The DNA for the CDR3 is TGTGCCAGCATAAGAGACAGGTTCGACGAGCAGTACTTC.